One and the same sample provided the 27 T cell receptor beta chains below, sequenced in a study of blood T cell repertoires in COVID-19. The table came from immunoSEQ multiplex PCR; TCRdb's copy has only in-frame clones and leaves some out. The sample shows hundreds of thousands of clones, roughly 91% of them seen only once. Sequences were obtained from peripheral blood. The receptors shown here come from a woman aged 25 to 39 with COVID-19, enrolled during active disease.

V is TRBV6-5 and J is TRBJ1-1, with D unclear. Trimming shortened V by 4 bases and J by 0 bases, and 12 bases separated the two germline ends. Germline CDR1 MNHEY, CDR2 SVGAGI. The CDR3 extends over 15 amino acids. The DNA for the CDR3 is TGTGCCAGCAGTTCTGGGTCTAGGATGAACACTGAAGCTTTCTTT. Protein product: CASSSGSRMNTEAFF.

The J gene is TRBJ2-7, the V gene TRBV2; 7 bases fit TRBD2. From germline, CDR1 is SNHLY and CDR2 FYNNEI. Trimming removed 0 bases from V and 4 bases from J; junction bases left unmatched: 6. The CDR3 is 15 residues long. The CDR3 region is CASSEAKTAGYEQYF. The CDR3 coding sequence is TGTGCCAGCAGTGAAGCAAAGACAGCGGGATACGAGCAGTACTTC.

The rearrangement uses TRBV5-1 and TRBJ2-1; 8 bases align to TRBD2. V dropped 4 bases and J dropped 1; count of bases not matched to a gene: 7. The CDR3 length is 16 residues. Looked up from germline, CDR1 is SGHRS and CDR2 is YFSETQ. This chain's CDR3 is CASSPLSSGSYNEQFF. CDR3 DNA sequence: TGCGCCAGCAGCCCCTTATCTAGCGGGTCCTACAATGAGCAGTTCTTC.

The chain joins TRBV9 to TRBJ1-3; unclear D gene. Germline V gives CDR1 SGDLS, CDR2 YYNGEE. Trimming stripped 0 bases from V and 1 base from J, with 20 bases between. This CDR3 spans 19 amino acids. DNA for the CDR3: TGTGCCAGCAGCGTAGAGACTGACTCGGCCTATTTATCTGGAAACACCATATATTTT. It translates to CASSVETDSAYLSGNTIYF. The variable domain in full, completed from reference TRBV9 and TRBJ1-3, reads DSGVTQTPKHLITATGQRVTLRCSPRSGDLSVYWYQQSLDQGLQFLIQYYNGEERAKGNILERFSAQQFPDLHSELNLSSLELGDSALYFCASSVETDSAYLSGNTIYFGEGSWLTVV.

This CDR3 is CASSIQTGLNSPLHF. The DNA for the CDR3 is TGTGCCAGTAGTATCCAGACAGGGCTTAATTCACCCCTCCACTTT. The chain is built from TRBV19 and TRBJ1-6; 7 bases are shared with TRBD1. J lost 6 bases, V lost 3 bases, and 5 bases had no gene match. Per the germline V gene, CDR1 is LNHDA and CDR2 is SQIVND (reference sequence). This CDR3 has 15 residues.

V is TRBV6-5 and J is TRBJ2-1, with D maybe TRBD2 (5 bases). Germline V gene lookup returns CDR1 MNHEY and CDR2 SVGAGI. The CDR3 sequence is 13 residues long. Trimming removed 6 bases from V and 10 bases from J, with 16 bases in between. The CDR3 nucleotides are TGTGCCAGCAGACGGACTGCCCTGGGGGAGCAGTTCTTC. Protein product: CASRRTALGEQFF.

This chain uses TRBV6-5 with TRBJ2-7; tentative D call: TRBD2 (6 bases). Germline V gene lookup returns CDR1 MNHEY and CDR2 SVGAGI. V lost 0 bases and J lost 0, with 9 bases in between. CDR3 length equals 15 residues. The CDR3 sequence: CASSYSIGSSYEQYF. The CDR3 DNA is TGTGCCAGCAGTTACTCGATCGGGAGCTCCTACGAGCAGTACTTC.

CDR3 protein: CASRQGTSGEKFF. The CDR3 DNA reads TGTGCCAGCAGGCAAGGGACTAGCGGAGAGAAGTTCTTC. V gene TRBV5-4 combines with J gene TRBJ2-1; the match to TRBD2 covers 11 bases. The V and J ends lost 5 bases and 14 bases, in that order; junction bases with no gene match: 9. Looked up from germline, CDR1 is SGHNT and CDR2 is YYREEE (reference sequence). This CDR3 is 13 amino acids long.

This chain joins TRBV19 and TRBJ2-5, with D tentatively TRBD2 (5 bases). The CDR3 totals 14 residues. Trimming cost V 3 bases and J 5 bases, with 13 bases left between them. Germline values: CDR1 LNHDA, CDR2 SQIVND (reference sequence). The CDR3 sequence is CASSMGVGWETQYF. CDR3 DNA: TGTGCCAGTAGTATGGGAGTTGGGTGGGAGACCCAGTACTTC.

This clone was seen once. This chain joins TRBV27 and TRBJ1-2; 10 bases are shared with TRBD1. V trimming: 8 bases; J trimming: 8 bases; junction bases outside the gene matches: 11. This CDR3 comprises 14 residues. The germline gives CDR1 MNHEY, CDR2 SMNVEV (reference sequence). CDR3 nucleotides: TGTGCCAGCGGACTGACAGGGGGCGCGAGGGGCTACACCTTC. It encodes CASGLTGGARGYTF.

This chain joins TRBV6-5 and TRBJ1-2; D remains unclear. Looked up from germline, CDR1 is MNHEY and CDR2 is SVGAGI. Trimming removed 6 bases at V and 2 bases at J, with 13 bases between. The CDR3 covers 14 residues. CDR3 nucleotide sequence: TGTGCCAGCAGGCCTGCGGGAGGGAACTATGGCTACACCTTC. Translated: CASRPAGGNYGYTF.

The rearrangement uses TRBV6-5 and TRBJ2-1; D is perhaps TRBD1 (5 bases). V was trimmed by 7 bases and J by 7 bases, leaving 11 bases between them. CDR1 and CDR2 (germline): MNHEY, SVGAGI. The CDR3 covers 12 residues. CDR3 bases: TGTGCCAGCATAACGACAGTTAATGAGCAGTTCTTC. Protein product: CASITTVNEQFF.

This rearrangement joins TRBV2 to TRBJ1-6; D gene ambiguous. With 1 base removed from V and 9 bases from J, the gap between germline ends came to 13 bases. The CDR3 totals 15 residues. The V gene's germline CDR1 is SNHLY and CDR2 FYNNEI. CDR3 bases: TGTGCCAGCAGTGAAGGGGAGGCCAGACGTTCACCCCTCCACTTT. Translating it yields CASSEGEARRSPLHF. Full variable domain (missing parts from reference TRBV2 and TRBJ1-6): EPEVTQTPSHQVTQMGQEVILRCVPISNHLYFYWYRQILGQKVEFLVSFYNNEISEKSEIFDDQFSVERPDGSNFTLKIRSTKLEDSAMYFCASSEGEARRSPLHFGNGTRLTVT.

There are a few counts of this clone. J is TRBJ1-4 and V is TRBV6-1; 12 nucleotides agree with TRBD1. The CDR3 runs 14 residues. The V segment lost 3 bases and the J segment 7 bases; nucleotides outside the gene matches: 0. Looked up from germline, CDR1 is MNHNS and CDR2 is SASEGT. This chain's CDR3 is CASSEGQGAEKLFF. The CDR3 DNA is TGTGCCAGCAGTGAGGGACAGGGGGCTGAAAAACTGTTTTTT.

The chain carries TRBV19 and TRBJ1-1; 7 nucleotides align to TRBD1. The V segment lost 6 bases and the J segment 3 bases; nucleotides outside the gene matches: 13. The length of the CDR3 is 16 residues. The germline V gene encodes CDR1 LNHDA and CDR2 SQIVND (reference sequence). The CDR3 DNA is TGTGCCAGTAGCCGGGCGCGGACAGGCGCTGACACTGAAGCTTTCTTT. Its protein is CASSRARTGADTEAFF.

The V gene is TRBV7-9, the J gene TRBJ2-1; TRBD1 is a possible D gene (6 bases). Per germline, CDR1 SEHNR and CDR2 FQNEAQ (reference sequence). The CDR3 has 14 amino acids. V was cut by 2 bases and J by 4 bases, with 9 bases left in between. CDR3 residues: CASSLSGQYNEQFF. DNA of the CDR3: TGTGCCAGCAGCTTAAGCGGACAGTACAATGAGCAGTTCTTC.

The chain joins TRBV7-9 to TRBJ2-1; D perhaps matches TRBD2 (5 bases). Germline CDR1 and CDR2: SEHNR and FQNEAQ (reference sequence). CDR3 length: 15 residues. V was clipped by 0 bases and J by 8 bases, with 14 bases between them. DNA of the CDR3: TGTGCCAGCAGCTTAGCTGGCGGGTCCTTCGATGAGCAGTTCTTC. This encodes CASSLAGGSFDEQFF.

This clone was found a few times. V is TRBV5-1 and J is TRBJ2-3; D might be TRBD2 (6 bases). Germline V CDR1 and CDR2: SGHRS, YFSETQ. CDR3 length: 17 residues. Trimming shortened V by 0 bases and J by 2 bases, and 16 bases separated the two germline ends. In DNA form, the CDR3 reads TGCGCCAGCAGCTTGGTAGGGGACTCAGGGCTCACAGATACGCAGTATTTT. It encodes CASSLVGDSGLTDTQYF.

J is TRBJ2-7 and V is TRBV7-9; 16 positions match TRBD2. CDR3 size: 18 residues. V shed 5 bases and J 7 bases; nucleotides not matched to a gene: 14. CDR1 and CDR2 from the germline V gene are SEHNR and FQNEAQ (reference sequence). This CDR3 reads CASSPTRGTSGGAREQYF. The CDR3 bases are TGTGCCAGCAGCCCCACTCGCGGGACTAGCGGGGGGGCGAGGGAGCAGTACTTC.

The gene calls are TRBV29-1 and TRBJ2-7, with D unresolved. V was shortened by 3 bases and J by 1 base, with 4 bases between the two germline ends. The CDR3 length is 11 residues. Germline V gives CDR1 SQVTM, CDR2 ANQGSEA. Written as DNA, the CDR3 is TGCAGCGTTGACCTTTCCTACGAGCAGTACTTC. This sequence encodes CSVDLSYEQYF.

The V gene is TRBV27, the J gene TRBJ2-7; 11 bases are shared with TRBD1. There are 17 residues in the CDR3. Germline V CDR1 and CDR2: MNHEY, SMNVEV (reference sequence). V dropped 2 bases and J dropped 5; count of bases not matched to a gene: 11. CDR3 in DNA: TGTGCCAGCAGTTTAAGGATCCCGGGACAGGGGGATCACGAGCAGTACTTC. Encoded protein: CASSLRIPGQGDHEQYF.

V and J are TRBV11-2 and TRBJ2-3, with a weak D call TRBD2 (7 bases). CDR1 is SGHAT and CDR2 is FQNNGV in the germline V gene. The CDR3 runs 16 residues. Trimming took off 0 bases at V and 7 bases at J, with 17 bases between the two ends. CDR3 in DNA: TGTGCCAGCAGCTTAGAGGGTAGGGTGCGGGGGCATACGCAGTATTTT. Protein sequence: CASSLEGRVRGHTQYF.

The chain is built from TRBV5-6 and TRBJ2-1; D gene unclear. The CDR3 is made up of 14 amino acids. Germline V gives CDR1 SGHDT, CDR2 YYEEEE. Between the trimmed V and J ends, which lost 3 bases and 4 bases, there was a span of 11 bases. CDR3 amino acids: CASSSQSTYNEQFF. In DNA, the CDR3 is TGTGCCAGCAGCTCCCAGTCCACATACAATGAGCAGTTCTTC. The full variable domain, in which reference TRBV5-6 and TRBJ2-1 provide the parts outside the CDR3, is DAGVTQSPTHLIKTRGQQVTLRCSPKSGHDTVSWYQQALGQGPQFIFQYYEEEERQRGNFPDRFSGHQFPNYSSELNVNALLLGDSALYLCASSSQSTYNEQFFGPGTRLTVL.

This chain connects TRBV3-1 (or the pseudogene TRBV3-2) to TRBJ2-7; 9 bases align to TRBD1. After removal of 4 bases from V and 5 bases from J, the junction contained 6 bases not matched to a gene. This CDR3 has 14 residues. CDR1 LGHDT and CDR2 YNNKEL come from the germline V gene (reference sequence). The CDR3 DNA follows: TGTGCCAGCAGCCCCGGACAGGGGTTACACGAGCAGTACTTC. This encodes CASSPGQGLHEQYF.

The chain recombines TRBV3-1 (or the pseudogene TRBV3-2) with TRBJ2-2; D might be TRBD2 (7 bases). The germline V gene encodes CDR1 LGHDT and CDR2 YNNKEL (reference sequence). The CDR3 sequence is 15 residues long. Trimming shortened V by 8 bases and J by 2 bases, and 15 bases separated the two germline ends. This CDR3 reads CASRGTGGNTGELFF. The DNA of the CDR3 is TGTGCCAGCCGTGGGACGGGGGGCAACACCGGGGAGCTGTTTTTT.

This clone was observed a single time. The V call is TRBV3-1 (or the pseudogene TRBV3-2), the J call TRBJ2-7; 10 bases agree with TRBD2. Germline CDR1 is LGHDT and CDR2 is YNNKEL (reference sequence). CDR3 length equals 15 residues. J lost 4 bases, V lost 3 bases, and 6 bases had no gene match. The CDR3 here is CASSQEAGGFYEQYF. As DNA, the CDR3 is TGTGCCAGCAGCCAGGAAGCGGGGGGGTTTTACGAGCAGTACTTC.

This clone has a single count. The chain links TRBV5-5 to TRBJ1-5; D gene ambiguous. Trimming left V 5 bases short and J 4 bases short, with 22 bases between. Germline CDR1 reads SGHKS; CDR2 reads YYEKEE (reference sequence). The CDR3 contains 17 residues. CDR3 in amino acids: CASSHHSWAGENQPQHF. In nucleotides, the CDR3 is TGTGCCAGCAGTCATCACTCCTGGGCGGGCGAAAATCAGCCCCAGCATTTT.